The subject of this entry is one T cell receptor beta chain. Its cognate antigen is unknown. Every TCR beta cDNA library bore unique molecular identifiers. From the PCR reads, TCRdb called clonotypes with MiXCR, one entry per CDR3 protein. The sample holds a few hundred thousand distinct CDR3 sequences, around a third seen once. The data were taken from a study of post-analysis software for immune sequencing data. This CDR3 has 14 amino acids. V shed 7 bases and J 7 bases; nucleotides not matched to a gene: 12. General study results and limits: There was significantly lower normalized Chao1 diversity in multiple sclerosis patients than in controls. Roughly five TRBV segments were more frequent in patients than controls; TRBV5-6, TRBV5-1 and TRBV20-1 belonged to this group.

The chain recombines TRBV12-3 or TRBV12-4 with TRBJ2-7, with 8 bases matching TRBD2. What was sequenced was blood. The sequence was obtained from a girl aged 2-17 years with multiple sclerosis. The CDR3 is CASTPGGGHNEQYF. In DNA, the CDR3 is TGTGCCAGCACTCCGGGCGGGGGGCACAATGAGCAGTACTTC.